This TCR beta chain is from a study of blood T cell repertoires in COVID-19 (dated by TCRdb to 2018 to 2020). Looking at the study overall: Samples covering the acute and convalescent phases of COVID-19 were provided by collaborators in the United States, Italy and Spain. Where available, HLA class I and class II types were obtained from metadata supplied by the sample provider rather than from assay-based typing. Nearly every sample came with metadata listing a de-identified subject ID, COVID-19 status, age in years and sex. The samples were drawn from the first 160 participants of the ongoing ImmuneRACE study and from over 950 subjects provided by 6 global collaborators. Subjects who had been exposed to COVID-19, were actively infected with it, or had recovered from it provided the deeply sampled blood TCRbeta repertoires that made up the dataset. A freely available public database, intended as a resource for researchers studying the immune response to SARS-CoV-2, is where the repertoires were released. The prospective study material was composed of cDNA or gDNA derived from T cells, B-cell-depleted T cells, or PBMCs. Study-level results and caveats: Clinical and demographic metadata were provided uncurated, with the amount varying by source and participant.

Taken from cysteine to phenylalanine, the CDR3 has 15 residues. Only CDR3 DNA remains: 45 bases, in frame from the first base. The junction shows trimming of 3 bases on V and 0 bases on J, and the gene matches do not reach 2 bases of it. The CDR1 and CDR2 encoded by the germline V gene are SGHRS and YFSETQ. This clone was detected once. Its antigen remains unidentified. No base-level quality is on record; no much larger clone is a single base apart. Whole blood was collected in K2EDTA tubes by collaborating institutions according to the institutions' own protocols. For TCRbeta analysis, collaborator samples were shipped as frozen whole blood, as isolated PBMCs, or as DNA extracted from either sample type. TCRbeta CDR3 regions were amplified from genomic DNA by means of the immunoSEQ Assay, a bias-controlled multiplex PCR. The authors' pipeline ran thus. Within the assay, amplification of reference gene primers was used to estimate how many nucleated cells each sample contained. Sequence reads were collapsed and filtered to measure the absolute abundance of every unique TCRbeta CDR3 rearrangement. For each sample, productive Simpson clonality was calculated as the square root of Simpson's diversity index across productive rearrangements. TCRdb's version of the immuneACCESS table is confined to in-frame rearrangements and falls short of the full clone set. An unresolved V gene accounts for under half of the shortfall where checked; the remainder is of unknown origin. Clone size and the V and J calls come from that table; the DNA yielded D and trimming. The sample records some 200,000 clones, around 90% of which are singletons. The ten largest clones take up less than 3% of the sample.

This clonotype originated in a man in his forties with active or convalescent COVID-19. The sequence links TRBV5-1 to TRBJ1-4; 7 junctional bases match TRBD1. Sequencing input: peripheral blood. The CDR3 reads CASSSTGATNEKLFF. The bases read TGCGCCAGCAGCTCCACAGGGGCAACTAATGAAAAACTGTTTTTT.